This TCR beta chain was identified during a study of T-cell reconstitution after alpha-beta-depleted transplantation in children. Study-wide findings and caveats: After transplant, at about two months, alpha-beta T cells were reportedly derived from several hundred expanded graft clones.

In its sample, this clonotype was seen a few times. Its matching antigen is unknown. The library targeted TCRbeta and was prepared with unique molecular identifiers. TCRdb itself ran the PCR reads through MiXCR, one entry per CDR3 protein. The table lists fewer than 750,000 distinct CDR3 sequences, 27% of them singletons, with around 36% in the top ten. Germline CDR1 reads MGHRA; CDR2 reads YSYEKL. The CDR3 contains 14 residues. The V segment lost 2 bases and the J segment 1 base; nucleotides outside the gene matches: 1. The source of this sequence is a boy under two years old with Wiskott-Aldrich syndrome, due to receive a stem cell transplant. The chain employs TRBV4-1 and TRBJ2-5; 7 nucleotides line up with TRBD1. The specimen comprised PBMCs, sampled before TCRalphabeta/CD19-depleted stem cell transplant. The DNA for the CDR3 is TGCGCCAGCAGCCAATACAGGGGCCAAGAGACCCAGTACTTC. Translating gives CASSQYRGQETQYF.